The TCR beta chain described here comes from a study of T cells after yellow fever vaccination. V was trimmed by 5 bases and J by 6 bases, leaving 22 bases between them. The CDR3 has 16 residues. CDR1 is ENHRY and CDR2 is SYGVKD in the germline V gene. The 5'RACE template-switching step produced TCR cDNA and added a universal primer site and UMIs. TCRdb ran MiXCR on the 5' RACE reads and lists one entry per CDR3 protein. This table holds a few hundred thousand distinct CDR3 sequences, less than 20% found once. The source was PBMCs, collected 4 to 6 days after the first yellow fever vaccination. The chain uses TRBV10-3 and TRBJ1-2; D uncertain. The sequence was collected from a man younger than 35 who received the YFV17D yellow fever vaccine. The CDR3, as DNA: TGTGCCATCAGTCTTCTCCCCAGTGAGGGCAGTGATGGCTACACCTTC. Residues: CAISLLPSEGSDGYTF.